The T cell receptor beta chain under discussion was sequenced for a study of blood T cell repertoires in COVID-19. Whole-study context: Acute and convalescent COVID-19 specimens originated in the United States, Italy and Spain. Sources were T cells, B-cell-depleted T cells, or PBMCs; the material itself was cDNA or gDNA.

Study processing details: Amplified reference gene primers provided the basis for estimating nucleated cell counts. Assay used: immunoSEQ multiplex PCR; TCRdb lists only in-frame clones, some missing. The DNA gave D and trimming, while V, J and clone size come from that table. The data contain roughly 66,000 clones, approximately 91% of them singletons. The CDR3 runs to 15 residues. Germline V gives CDR1 SGDLS, CDR2 YYNGEE. The V gene end was trimmed by 0 bases and the J gene end by 4 bases; junction bases not matched to a gene: 5. V and J are TRBV9 and TRBJ1-2, with 8 bases that match TRBD1. The sequence came from a human donor in a cohort sampled during active COVID-19. Sequencing was performed on peripheral blood. CDR3 coding DNA: TGTGCCAGCAGCGTAGGAACAGGGGGTGGCTATGGCTACACCTTC. Protein product: CASSVGTGGGYGYTF.